This T cell receptor (beta chain) appears in the sequencing data of a study of T cell responses to AZD1222 COVID-19 vaccine. Here immunoSEQ multiplex PCR was the method, and the copy in TCRdb shows in-frame clones only, minus some. This table holds 90,000 to 100,000 clones, approximately 90% found once. Findings of the study overall: Spike-specific TCR breadth rose after two AZD1222 doses, and depth rose as well. The CD4 TCRs associated with vaccination extended across spike and predominated at 160-218 and 743-854. Regions left unmutated in variants are reportedly the target of nearly half of spike-specific TCRs. The donor group comprised mostly white British people and more females; the analysis possibly underestimated clonal diversity.

With respect to this clone: The target antigen is unknown.

The input for sequencing was peripheral blood, taken on day 0 of AZD1222 vaccination. The sequence came from an adult in good health.

The CDR3: CASSRGWGGRDNEQFF. Here the CDR3 DNA reads TGTGCCAGCAGTCGCGGATGGGGCGGGAGGGACAATGAGCAGTTCTTC. This sequence joins TRBV6-2 or TRBV6-3 and TRBJ2-1; 9 bases agree with TRBD2. CDR1 MNHEY and CDR2 SVGEGT come from the germline V gene. The CDR3 sequence is 16 residues long. Trimming at V came to 5 bases and at J to 5 bases, leaving 10 bases not matched to a gene.